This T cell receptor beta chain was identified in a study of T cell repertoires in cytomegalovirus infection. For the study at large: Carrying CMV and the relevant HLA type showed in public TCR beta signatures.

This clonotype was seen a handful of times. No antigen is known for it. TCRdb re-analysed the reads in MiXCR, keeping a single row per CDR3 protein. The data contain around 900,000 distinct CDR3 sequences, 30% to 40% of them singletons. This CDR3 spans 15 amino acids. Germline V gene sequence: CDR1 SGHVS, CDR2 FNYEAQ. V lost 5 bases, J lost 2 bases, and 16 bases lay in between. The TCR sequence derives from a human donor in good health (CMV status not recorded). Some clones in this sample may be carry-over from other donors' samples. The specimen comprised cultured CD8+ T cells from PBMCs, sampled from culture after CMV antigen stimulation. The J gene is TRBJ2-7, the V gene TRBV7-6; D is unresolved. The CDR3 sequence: CASSPGGVEAYEQYF. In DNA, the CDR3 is TGTGCCAGCAGCCCCGGTGGGGTAGAGGCCTACGAGCAGTACTTC. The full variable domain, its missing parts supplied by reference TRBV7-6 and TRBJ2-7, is GAGVSQSPRYKVTKRGQDVALRCDPISGHVSLYWYRQALGQGPEFLTYFNYEAQQDKSGLPNDRFSAERPEGSISTLTIQRTEQRDSAMYRCASSPGGVEAYEQYFGPGTRLTVT.